This T cell receptor beta chain was sequenced for a study of blood T cell repertoires in COVID-19. On the study more broadly: Samples came from the United States, Italy and Spain, spanning acute and convalescent COVID-19. PBMCs, B-cell-depleted T cells, or T cells provided the cDNA or gDNA that made up the material.

As processed by the authors: Estimates of nucleated cell counts were drawn from the amplification of reference gene primers. Clones were sequenced by immunoSEQ multiplex PCR, and TCRdb holds only the in-frame ones, with some missing. D and trimming were read from the DNA, whereas the V and J calls and clone size are those reported in that table. The sample yields approximately 100,000 clones, around 85% seen once. The CDR3 runs to 14 residues. V lost 3 bases and J lost 4, with 9 bases in between. Germline loops: CDR1 LGHDT, CDR2 YNNKEL (reference sequence). Material: peripheral blood. The genes are TRBV3-1 (or the pseudogene TRBV3-2) and TRBJ1-4; D is possibly TRBD1 (5 bases). This clonotype was sampled from a woman in her seventies with acute or convalescent COVID-19. The CDR3, as DNA: TGTGCCAGCAGCCAGGGGCCCTTTAATGAAAAACTGTTTTTT. Its translation: CASSQGPFNEKLFF.